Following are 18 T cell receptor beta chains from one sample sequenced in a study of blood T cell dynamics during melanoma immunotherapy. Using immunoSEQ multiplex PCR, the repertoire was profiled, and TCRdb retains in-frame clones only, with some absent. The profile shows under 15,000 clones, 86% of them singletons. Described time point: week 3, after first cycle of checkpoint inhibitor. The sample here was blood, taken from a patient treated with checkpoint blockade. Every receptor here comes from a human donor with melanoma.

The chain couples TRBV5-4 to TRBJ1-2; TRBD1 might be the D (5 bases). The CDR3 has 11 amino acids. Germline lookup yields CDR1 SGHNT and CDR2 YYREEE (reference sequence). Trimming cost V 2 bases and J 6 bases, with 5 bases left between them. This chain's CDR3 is CASSFRDGYTF. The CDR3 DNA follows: TGTGCCAGCAGCTTCAGGGATGGCTACACCTTC.

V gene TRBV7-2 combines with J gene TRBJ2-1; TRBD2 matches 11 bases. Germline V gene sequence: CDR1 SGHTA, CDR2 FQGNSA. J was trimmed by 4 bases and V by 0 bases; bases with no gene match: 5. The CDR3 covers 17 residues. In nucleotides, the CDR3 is TGTGCCAGCAGCTTAGCCCGAGGGACTAGCGGTTACAATGAGCAGTTCTTC. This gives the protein CASSLARGTSGYNEQFF.

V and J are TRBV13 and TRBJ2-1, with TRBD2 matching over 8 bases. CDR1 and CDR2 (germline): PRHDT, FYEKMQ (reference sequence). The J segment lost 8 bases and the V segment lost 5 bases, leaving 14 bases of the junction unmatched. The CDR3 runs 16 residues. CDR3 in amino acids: CASSHPRGGRSYEQFF. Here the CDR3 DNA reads TGTGCCAGCAGCCACCCACGGGGCGGGAGGTCTTATGAGCAGTTCTTC. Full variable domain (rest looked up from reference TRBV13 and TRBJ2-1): AAGVIQSPRHLIKEKRETATLKCYPIPRHDTVYWYQQGPGQDPQFLISFYEKMQSDKGSIPDRFSAQQFSDYHSELNMSSLELGDSALYFCASSHPRGGRSYEQFFGPGTRLTVL.

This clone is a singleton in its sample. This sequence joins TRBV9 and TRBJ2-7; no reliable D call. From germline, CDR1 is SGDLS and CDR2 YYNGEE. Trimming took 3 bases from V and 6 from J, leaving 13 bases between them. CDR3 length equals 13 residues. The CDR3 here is CASSAVGHGEQYF. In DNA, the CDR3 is TGTGCCAGCAGCGCCGTCGGGCATGGCGAGCAGTACTTC.

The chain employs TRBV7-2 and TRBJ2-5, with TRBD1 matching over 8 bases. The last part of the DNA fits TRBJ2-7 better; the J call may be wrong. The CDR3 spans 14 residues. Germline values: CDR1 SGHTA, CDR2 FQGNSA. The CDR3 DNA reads TGTGCCAGCAGCTTAGGGACAGGGTGGGGCGAGCAGTACTTC. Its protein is CASSLGTGWGEQYF.

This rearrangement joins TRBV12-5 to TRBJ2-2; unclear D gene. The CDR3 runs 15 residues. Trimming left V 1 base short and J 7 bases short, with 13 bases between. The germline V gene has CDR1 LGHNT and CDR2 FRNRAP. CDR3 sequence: CASGLAGPPGGELFF. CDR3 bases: TGTGCTAGTGGTTTGGCCGGACCCCCCGGCGGGGAGCTGTTTTTT.

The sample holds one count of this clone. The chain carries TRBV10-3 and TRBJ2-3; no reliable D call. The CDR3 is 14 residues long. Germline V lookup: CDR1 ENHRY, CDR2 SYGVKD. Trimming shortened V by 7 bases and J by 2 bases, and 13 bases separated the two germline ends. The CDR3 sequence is CAINGPPPTDTQYF. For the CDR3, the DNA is TGTGCCATCAATGGGCCACCCCCCACAGATACGCAGTATTTT.

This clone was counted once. As DNA, the CDR3 is TGTGCCAGCAGCTTAGGGGTTAGCCAATACAATGAGCAGTTCTTC. It codes for CASSLGVSQYNEQFF. V is TRBV11-2 and J is TRBJ2-1; D remains ambiguous. The CDR3 extends over 15 amino acids. The germline V gene has CDR1 SGHAT and CDR2 FQNNGV. Between the trimmed V and J ends, which lost 1 base and 4 bases, there was a span of 11 bases.

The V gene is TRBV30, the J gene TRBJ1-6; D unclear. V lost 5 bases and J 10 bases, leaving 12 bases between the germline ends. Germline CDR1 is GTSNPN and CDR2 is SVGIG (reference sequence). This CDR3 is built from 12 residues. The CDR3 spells CAWSSVKSPLHF. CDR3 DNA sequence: TGTGCCTGGTCCTCGGTGAAGTCACCCCTCCACTTT.

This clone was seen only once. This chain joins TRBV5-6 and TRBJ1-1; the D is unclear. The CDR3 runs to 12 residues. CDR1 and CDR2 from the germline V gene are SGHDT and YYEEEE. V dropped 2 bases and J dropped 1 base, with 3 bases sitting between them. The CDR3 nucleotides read TGTGCCAGCAGCTTCCAGAACACTGAAGCTTTCTTT. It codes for CASSFQNTEAFF.

The CDR3 loop is CASSGRGTPGSPEAFF. The CDR3 nucleotides read TGTGCCAGCAGCGGGAGAGGAACCCCCGGGAGCCCTGAAGCTTTCTTT. The chain is built from TRBV5-4 and TRBJ1-1, with D uncertain. The CDR3 loop spans 16 amino acids. V was clipped by 4 bases and J by 6 bases, with 22 bases between them. In germline, CDR1 is SGHNT, CDR2 YYREEE (reference sequence).

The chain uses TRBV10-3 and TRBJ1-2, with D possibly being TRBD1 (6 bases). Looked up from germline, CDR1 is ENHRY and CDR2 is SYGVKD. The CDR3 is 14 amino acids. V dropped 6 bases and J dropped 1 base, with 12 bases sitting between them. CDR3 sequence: CAISRDNSNYGYTF. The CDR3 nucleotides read TGTGCCATCAGCCGGGACAACAGTAACTATGGCTACACCTTC.

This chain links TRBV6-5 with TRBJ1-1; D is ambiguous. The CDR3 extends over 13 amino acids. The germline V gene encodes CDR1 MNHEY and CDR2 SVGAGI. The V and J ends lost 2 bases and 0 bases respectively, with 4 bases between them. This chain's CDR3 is CASSYGMNTEAFF. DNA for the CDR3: TGTGCCAGCAGTTACGGGATGAACACTGAAGCTTTCTTT.

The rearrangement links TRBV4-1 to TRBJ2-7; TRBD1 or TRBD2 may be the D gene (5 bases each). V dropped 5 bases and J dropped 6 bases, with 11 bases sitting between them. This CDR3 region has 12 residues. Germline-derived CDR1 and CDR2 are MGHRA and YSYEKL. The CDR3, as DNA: TGCGCCAGCAGCTACGGTGGGGGCGAGCAGTACTTC. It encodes CASSYGGGEQYF.

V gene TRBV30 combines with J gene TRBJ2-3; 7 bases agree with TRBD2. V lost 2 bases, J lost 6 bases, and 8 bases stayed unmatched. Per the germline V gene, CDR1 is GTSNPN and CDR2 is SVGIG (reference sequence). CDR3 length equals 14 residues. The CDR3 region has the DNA TGTGCCTGGAGTATGACTAGCTATGGGGATACGCAGTATTTT. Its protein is CAWSMTSYGDTQYF. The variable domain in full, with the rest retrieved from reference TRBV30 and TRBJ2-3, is SQTIHQWPATLVQPVGSPLSLECTVEGTSNPNLYWYRQAAGRGLQLLFYSVGIGQISSEVPQNLSASRPQDRQFILSSKKLLLSDSGFYLCAWSMTSYGDTQYFGPGTRLTVL.

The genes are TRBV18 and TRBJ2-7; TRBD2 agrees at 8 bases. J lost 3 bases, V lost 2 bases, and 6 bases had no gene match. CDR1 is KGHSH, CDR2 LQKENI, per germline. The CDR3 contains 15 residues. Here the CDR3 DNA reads TGTGCCAGCTCACCAGCGACTAGCGCGTACTACGAGCAGTACTTC. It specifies CASSPATSAYYEQYF.

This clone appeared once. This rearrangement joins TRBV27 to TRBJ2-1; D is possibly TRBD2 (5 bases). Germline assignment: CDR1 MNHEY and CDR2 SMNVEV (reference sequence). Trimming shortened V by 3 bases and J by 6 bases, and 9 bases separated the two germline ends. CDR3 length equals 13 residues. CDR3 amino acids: CASSLTGFNEQFF. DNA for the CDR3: TGTGCCAGCAGTTTGACGGGATTCAATGAGCAGTTCTTC.

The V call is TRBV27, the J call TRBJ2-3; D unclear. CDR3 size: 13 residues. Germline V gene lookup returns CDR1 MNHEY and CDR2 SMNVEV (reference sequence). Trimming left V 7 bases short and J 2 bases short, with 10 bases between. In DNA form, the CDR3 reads TGTGCCAGCAACCGCTTAAACACAGATACGCAGTATTTT. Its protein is CASNRLNTDTQYF.